A selection of T cell receptor beta chains follows, all from one sample in a study of OX40 agonist ivuxolimab in advanced cancers. Assay used: immunoSEQ multiplex PCR; TCRdb lists only in-frame clones, some missing. Seen here are around 13,000 clones, more than 65% observed once, and the top ten hold under 45%. This specimen consisted of CD4+ or CD8+ T cells sorted from blood, obtained in a trial of the OX40 agonist ivuxolimab. These receptors were taken from an adult with an advanced solid tumor such as melanoma, head and neck, liver or kidney cancer. Both conserved end residues are part of each CDR3. The order of the fields is clone size, D gene, V gene, J gene, CDR3 protein, CDR3 DNA. A D gene is named only where the DNA matches it firmly. Rows give clone size only sometimes, using once, few, many, or a class for an expanded clone.

NA	NA	TRBV7-1	TRBJ2-7	CASSSTLNGAYEQYF	TGTGCCAGCAGCTCAACGCTAAATGGGGCCTACGAGCAGTACTTC
NA	NA	TRBV19	TRBJ1-2	CASKKGVNYGYTF	TGTGCCAGTAAAAAAGGGGTTAACTATGGCTACACCTTC
NA	NA	TRBV7-9	TRBJ2-1	CASSALGPTYNEQFF	TGTGCCAGCAGCGCTTTAGGTCCGACCTACAATGAGCAGTTCTTC
few	NA	TRBV27	TRBJ1-5	CASSLSVSQPQHF	TGTGCCAGCAGTTTATCGGTTAGTCAGCCCCAGCATTTT
NA	NA	TRBV9	TRBJ1-1	CASSATTRAEAFF	TGTGCCAGCAGCGCGACAACTCGCGCTGAAGCTTTCTTT
NA	NA	TRBV25-1	TRBJ1-4	CASSEGSVWEKLFF	TGTGCCAGCAGTGAAGGGTCGGTTTGGGAAAAACTGTTTTTT
NA	NA	TRBV7-9	TRBJ2-5	CASSLVRAETQYF	TGTGCCAGCAGCTTAGTTCGAGCAGAGACCCAGTACTTC
NA	NA	TRBV11-3	TRBJ2-1	CASSQEGLVDEQFF	TGTGCCAGCAGCCAGGAGGGCCTAGTAGATGAGCAGTTCTTC
NA	NA	TRBV11-2	TRBJ1-2	CASSSTLGVSYGYTF	TGTGCCAGCAGCTCAACACTGGGGGTGAGCTATGGCTACACCTTC
NA	NA	TRBV2	TRBJ2-7	CASSEDRLLSYEQYF	TGTGCCAGCAGTGAAGACAGATTACTCTCCTACGAGCAGTACTTC
NA	NA	TRBV14	TRBJ1-2	CASSHSGAGRGYGYTF	TGTGCCAGCAGCCATTCCGGAGCAGGGAGGGGCTATGGCTACACCTTC
NA	TRBD2	TRBV30	TRBJ2-7	CAWGAGDEQYF	TGTGCCTGGGGCGCGGGAGACGAGCAGTACTTC
NA	TRBD2	TRBV19	TRBJ2-7	CASSAGLDYEQYF	TGTGCCAGTAGTGCGGGACTAGACTACGAGCAGTACTTC
NA	NA	TRBV7-9	TRBJ1-4	CASSPLPRTRINEKLFF	TGTGCCAGCAGCCCCCTTCCCAGAACGCGCATTAATGAAAAACTGTTTTTT
NA	NA	TRBV30	TRBJ1-5	CAWGQGGPQHF	TGTGCCTGGGGGCAGGGCGGGCCCCAGCATTTT
NA	NA	TRBV6-1	TRBJ2-5	CASRDSSETQYF	TGTGCCAGCAGGGACAGTTCTGAGACCCAGTACTTC
NA	NA	TRBV11-1	TRBJ2-2	CASSFGRYDTGELFF	TGTGCCAGCAGCTTCGGACGGTACGACACCGGGGAGCTGTTTTTT
NA	NA	TRBV4-2	TRBJ2-3	CASSQEGSLRTDTQYF	TGTGCCAGCAGCCAAGAAGGTAGCCTTCGCACAGATACGCAGTATTTT
NA	NA	TRBV18	TRBJ2-7	CASSPDTYEQYF	TGTGCCAGCTCACCCGACACCTACGAGCAGTACTTC
NA	NA	TRBV4-1	TRBJ1-2	CASSPYGANYGYTF	TGCGCCAGCAGCCCCTATGGAGCTAACTATGGCTACACCTTC
NA	NA	TRBV7-8	TRBJ2-3	CASSLIDLPWAGVNTDTQYF	TGTGCCAGCAGCTTAATAGACCTTCCTTGGGCAGGGGTAAACACAGATACGCAGTATTTT
few	NA	TRBV19	TRBJ1-5	CASSQQGRKQPQHF	TGTGCCAGTAGTCAGCAGGGAAGGAAGCAGCCCCAGCATTTT
NA	NA	TRBV19	TRBJ2-5	CASSRLLGETQYF	TGTGCCAGTAGTAGACTGCTGGGAGAGACCCAGTACTTC
NA	NA	TRBV19	TRBJ2-1	CASSIWGGSDEQFF	TGTGCCAGTAGTATCTGGGGTGGGTCGGATGAGCAGTTCTTC
NA	NA	TRBV6-4	TRBJ2-1	CASRRESSYNEQFF	TGTGCCAGTCGACGGGAAAGCTCCTACAATGAGCAGTTCTTC
NA	TRBD2	TRBV7-2	TRBJ2-1	CASSLRSSGSSYNEQFF	TGTGCCAGCAGCTTAAGGAGTAGCGGGAGCTCCTACAATGAGCAGTTCTTC
NA	NA	TRBV28	TRBJ2-7	CASSFTPLAYEQYF	TGTGCCAGCAGTTTTACCCCACTGGCCTACGAGCAGTACTTC
NA	TRBD1	TRBV19	TRBJ2-7	CASSPGGPYEQYF	TGTGCCAGTAGTCCAGGGGGCCCCTACGAGCAGTACTTC
NA	TRBD1	TRBV7-8	TRBJ1-1	CASSTTGGAHTEAFF	TGTGCCAGCAGTACAACAGGGGGCGCGCACACTGAAGCTTTCTTT
NA	NA	TRBV18	TRBJ2-1	CASSQEGTGDEQFF	TGTGCCAGCTCACAGGAAGGGACTGGCGATGAGCAGTTCTTC
NA	NA	TRBV30	TRBJ2-7	CASRGGTGTFYEQYF	TGTGCCTCCCGGGGGGGGACAGGGACTTTCTACGAGCAGTACTTC
NA	NA	TRBV28	TRBJ1-4	CASSFWGGNEKLFF	TGTGCCAGCAGTTTCTGGGGGGGTAATGAAAAACTGTTTTTT
NA	TRBD1	TRBV4-1	TRBJ2-7	CASSQHGTGYYEQYF	TGCGCCAGCAGCCAGCACGGGACAGGGTACTACGAGCAGTACTTC
NA	NA	TRBV12-5	TRBJ2-5	CASAPSTAAQYF	TGTGCTAGTGCTCCCTCCACGGCGGCCCAGTACTTC
NA	NA	TRBV6-1	TRBJ2-7	CASRGGQSYEQYF	TGTGCCAGCAGGGGAGGACAGTCCTACGAGCAGTACTTC
few	NA	TRBV28	TRBJ2-5	CASSHTLGGTEETQYF	TGTGCCAGCAGTCACACATTGGGTGGGACGGAAGAGACCCAGTACTTC
NA	TRBD1	TRBV13	TRBJ1-1	CASTSGQGAPRGTEAFF	TGTGCCAGCACTTCCGGACAGGGAGCCCCTCGGGGCACTGAAGCTTTCTTT
NA	TRBD1	TRBV4-1	TRBJ2-7	CASSQSGTGAYEQYF	TGCGCCAGCAGCCAATCCGGGACAGGGGCCTACGAGCAGTACTTC
NA	TRBD1	TRBV7-9	TRBJ2-3	CASSGRTGISTDTQYF	TGTGCCAGCAGCGGGCGGACAGGCATCAGCACAGATACGCAGTATTTT
once	NA	TRBV13	TRBJ2-3	CASSDMDLTRTDTQYF	TGTGCCAGCAGCGACATGGACTTGACTCGCACAGATACGCAGTATTTT
NA	NA	TRBV9	TRBJ2-3	CASSATGPTDTQYF	TGTGCCAGCAGCGCTACAGGACCCACAGATACGCAGTATTTT